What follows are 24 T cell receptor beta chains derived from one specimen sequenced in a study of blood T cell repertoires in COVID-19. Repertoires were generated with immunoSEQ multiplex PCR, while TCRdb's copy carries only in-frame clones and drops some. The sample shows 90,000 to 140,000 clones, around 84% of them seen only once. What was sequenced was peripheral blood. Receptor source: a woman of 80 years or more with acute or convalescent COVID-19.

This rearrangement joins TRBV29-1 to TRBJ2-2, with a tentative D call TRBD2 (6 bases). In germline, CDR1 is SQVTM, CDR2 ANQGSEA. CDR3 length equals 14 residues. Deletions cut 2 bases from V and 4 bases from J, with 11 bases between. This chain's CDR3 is CSVEPGRVTGELFF. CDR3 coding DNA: TGCAGCGTTGAACCCGGGAGAGTCACCGGGGAGCTGTTTTTT.

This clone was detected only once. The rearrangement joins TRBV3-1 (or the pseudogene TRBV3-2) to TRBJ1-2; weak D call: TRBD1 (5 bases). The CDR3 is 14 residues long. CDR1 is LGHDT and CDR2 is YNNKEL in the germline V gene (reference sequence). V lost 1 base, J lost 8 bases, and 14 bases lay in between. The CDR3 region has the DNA TGTGCCAGCAGCCAAGGGGCAGGGATACAGGGCTACACCTTC. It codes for CASSQGAGIQGYTF.

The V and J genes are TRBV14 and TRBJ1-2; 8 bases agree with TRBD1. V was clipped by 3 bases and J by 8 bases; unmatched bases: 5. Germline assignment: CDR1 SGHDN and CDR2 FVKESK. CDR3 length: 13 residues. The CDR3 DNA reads TGTGCCAGCAGCCACAGGGGGCGCAGGGGCTACACCTTC. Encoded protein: CASSHRGRRGYTF.

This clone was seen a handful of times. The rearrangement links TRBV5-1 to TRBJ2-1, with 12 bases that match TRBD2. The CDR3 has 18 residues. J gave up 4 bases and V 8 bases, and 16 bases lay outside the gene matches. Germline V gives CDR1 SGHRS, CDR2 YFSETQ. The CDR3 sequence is CASSLVASGRGRYNEQFF. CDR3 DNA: TGCGCCAGTTCCTTGGTGGCTAGCGGGAGGGGGAGGTACAATGAGCAGTTCTTC.

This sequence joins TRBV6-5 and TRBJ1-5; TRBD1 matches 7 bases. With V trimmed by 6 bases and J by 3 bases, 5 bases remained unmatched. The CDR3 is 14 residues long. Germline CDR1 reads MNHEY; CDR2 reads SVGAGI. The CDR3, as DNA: TGTGCCAGCAGATTGACAGGGCCCAATCAGCCCCAGCATTTT. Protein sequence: CASRLTGPNQPQHF.

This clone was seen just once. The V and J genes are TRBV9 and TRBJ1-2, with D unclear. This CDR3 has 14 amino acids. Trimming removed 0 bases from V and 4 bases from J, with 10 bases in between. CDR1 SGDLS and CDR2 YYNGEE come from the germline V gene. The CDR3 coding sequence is TGTGCCAGCAGCGTAGGCGGACTGCCCTATGGCTACACCTTC. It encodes CASSVGGLPYGYTF.

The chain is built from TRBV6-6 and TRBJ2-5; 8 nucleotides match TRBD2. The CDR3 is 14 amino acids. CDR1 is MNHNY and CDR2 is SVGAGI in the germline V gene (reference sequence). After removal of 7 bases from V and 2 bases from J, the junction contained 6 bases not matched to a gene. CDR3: CASNSGGVQETQYF. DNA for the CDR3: TGTGCCAGCAATTCCGGGGGGGTTCAAGAGACCCAGTACTTC.

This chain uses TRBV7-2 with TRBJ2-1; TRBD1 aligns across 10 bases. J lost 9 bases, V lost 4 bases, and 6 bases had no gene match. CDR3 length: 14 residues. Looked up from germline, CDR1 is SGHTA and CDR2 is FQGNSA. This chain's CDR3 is CASSWTGGATEQFF. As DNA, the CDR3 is TGTGCCAGCAGCTGGACAGGGGGGGCAACTGAGCAGTTCTTC.

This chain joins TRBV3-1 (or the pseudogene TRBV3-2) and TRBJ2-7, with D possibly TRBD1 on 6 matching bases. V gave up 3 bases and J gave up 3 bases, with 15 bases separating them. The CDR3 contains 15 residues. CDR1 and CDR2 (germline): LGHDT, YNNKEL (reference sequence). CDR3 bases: TGTGCCAGCAGCCACGCCCGGGACAAGCACTACGAGCAGTACTTC. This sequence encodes CASSHARDKHYEQYF.

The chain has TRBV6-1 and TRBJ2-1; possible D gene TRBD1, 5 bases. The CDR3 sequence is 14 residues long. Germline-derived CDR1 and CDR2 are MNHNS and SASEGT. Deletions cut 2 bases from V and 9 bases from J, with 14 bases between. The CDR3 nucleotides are TGTGCCAGCAGTGAAACAGGTAGTGTCACTGAGCAGTTCTTC. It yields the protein CASSETGSVTEQFF.

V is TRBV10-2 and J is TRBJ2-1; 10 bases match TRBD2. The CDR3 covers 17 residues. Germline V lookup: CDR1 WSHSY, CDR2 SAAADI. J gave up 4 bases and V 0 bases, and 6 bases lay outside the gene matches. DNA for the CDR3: TGCGCCAGCAGTGAGTCCGGACTAGCGGAATTTTACAATGAGCAGTTCTTC. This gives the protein CASSESGLAEFYNEQFF.

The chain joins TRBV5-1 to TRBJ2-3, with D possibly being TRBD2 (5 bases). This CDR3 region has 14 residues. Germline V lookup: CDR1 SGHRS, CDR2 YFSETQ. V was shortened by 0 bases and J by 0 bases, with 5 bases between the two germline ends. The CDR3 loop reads CASSLGTSTDTQYF. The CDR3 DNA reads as TGCGCCAGCAGCTTGGGGACTAGCACAGATACGCAGTATTTT.

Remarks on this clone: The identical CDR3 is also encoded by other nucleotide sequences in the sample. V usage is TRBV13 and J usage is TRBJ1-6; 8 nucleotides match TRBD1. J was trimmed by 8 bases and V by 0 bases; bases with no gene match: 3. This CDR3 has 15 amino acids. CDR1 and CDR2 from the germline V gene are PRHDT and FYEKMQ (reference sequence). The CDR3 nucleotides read TGTGCCAGCAGCTTAGGCGGACAGGGCCATTCACCCCTCCACTTT. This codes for CASSLGGQGHSPLHF.

CDR3 protein: CASSTPRGRDTGELFF. CDR3 nucleotides: TGTGCCAGCTCAACGCCCAGGGGGCGGGACACCGGGGAGCTGTTTTTT. The chain carries TRBV18 and TRBJ2-2; 8 positions agree with TRBD1. Germline loops: CDR1 KGHSH, CDR2 LQKENI. Trimming removed 5 bases from V and 3 bases from J; junction bases left unmatched: 8. The CDR3 consists of 16 residues.

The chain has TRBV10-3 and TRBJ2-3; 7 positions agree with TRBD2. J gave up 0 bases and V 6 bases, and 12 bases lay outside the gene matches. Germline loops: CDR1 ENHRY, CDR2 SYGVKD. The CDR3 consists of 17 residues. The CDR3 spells CAISRREDTSSTDTQYF. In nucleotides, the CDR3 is TGTGCCATCAGCCGACGGGAGGACACCTCTAGCACAGATACGCAGTATTTT.

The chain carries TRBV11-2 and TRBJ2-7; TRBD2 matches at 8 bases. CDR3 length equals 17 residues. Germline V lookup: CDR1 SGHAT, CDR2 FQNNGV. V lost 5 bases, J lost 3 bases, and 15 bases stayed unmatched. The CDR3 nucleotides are TGTGCCAGCAGCCCTGGTCTTAGCGGGACCCATCTCTACGAGCAGTACGTC. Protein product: CASSPGLSGTHLYEQYV.

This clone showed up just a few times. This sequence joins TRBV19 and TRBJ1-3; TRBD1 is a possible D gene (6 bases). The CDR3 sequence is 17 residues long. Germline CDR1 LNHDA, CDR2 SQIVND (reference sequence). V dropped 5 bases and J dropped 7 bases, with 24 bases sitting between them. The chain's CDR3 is CASSSLYRELLGNTIYF. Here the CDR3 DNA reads TGTGCCAGTAGTTCCCTTTACAGGGAGCTTTTAGGGAACACCATATATTTT.

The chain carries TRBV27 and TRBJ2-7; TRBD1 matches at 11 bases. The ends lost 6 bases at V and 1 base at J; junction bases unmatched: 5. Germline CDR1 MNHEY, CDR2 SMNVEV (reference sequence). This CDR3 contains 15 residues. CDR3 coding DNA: TGTGCCAGCAGCCCCGGGACAGGGGGATCCTACGAGCAGTACTTC. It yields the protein CASSPGTGGSYEQYF.

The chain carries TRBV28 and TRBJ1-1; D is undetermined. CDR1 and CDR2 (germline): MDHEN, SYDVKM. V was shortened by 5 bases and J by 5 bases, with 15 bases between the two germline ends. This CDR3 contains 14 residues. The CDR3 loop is CASSPLTFGTEAFF. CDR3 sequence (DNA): TGTGCCAGCAGTCCCCTGACTTTTGGGACTGAAGCTTTCTTT.

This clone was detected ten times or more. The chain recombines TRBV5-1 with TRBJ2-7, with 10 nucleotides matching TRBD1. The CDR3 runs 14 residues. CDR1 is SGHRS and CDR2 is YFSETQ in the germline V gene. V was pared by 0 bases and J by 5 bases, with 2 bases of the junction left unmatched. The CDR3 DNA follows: TGCGCCAGCAGCTTGGCGGGACAGGGGAACGAGCAGTACGTC. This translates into CASSLAGQGNEQYV.

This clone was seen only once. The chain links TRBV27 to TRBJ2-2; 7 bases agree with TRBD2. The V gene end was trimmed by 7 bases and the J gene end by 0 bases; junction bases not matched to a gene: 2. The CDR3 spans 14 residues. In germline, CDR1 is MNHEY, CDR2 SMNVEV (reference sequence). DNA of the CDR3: TGTGCCAGCACGGGGGGAGCGAACACCGGGGAGCTGTTTTTT. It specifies CASTGGANTGELFF.

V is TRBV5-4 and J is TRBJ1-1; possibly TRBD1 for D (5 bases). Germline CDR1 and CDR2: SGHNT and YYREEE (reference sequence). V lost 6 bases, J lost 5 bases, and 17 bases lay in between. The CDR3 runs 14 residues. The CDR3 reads CASTYQGFDTEAFF. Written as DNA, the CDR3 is TGTGCCAGCACCTATCAGGGATTTGATACTGAAGCTTTCTTT.

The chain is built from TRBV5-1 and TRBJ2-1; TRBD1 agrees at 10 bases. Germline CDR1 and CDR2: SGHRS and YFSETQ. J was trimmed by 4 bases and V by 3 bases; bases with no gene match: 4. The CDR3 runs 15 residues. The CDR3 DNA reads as TGCGCCAGCAGCTCCGGACAGGGGGTATACAATGAGCAGTTCTTC. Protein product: CASSSGQGVYNEQFF.

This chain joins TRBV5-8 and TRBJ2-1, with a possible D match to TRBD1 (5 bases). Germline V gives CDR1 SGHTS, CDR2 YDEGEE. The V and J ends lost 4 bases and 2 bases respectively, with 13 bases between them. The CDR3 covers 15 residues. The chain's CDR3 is CASSPLRGTYNEQFF. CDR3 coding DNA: TGTGCCAGCAGCCCACTTAGGGGAACCTACAATGAGCAGTTCTTC.